This T cell receptor beta chain was captured by sequencing in a study of T-cell reconstitution after alpha-beta-depleted transplantation in children. Study results and limitations: Several patients had high TCRbeta diversity at day 60; it came from surviving recipient T cells and thymic progenitors. Newly produced T cells mostly provided counts and TCRbeta diversity after one year, as hyperexpanded clones declined.

Library preparation (for TCRbeta) was performed with unique molecular identifiers. TCRdb reanalysed the PCR reads using MiXCR and keeps one entry per CDR3 protein. The sample contains around 800,000 distinct CDR3 sequences, around 17% of which appear only once. The CDR3 consists of 20 residues. Germline CDR1 reads MGHRA; CDR2 reads YSYEKL. V lost 0 bases, J lost 0 bases, and 6 bases stayed unmatched. This clonotype has just a few counts. What it binds is unknown. The origin of this receptor is a male patient between 5 and 17 years old who had a stem cell transplant for acute lymphoblastic leukemia, so the T cells may come from the graft donor. This chain uses TRBV4-1 with TRBJ2-1, with 15 positions matching TRBD2. Sequencing was performed on PBMCs, mostly from graft donor cells, taken 360 days after TCRalphabeta/CD19-depleted stem cell transplant. CDR3 sequence: CASSQEGLAGGPSSYNEQFF. The CDR3, as DNA: TGCGCCAGCAGCCAAGAGGGACTAGCGGGAGGACCGAGCTCCTACAATGAGCAGTTCTTC.